Sequencing of this T cell receptor (beta chain) was carried out in a study of cytomegalovirus exposure and HLA in healthy donors. Study results and caveats: In an earlier analysis, about 87% or about 30%: the productive usage of most TCR beta V segments.

The PCR contained 60 Vbeta and 13 Jbeta primers. Assay used: immunoSEQ multiplex PCR; TCRdb lists only in-frame clones, some missing. Of under 150,000 clones listed, 83% are singletons. This clone was observed a few times. Antigen specificity is unknown. The germline gives CDR1 SGHDN, CDR2 FVKESK. Trimming stripped 0 bases from V and 5 bases from J, with 4 bases between. This CDR3 region has 12 residues. Input material: PBMCs. The receptor's source is a girl aged 2 to 9 in good health and CMV-seronegative. The chain combines TRBV14 with TRBJ1-2, with unresolved D. This CDR3 reads CASSQERYGYTF. The CDR3 DNA follows: TGTGCCAGCAGCCAAGAGCGGTATGGCTACACCTTC.